The source of this TCR beta chain is a study of cytomegalovirus exposure and HLA in healthy donors listed by TCRdb under 2017. Broadly, across the study: According to an earlier analysis of 587 of the donors, 150 million to 200 million T cells yielded 117 million unique TCR beta sequences and about 280 Gb of sequence data. An earlier analysis of some 500 of the donors applied high-throughput TCR beta sequencing to assess whether each TCR beta V gene segment acted as functional or pseudogenic. All discovery cohort repertoires had been generated on a single sequencing platform. Four to six DR-DQ haplotypes were handled as single units for association and clustering, since linkage in the cohort was strong. On average, around 240,000 unique TCR beta nucleotide sequences were sequenced per donor among more than 350 genotyped donors of the cohort, with around 19% of those sequences being non-productive. Class I and class II HLA loci were covered by the typing at four-digit resolution. Besides the first cohort of 500 to 700 subjects, a separate validation cohort made up of roughly 120 different subjects was used. An early release that covered roughly 600 HLA-typed donors contained approximately 320 gigabases of sequencing data and approximately 85 million unique TCR sequences. To predict cytomegalovirus infection status, the study combined high-throughput TCR immunosequencing, statistical association of individual TCRs with disease status, and machine learning. A later genetic analysis used genome-wide SNP genotypes for about 60% of the 666 donors, treating that subset as a discovery cohort. Donor age, sex, ethnicity and CMV serostatus were compiled together with the repertoire data. In the later analysis, no new phenotypic data were used to find candidate immune exposures; instead, reliance was placed on TCR beta sequences and their occurrence across donors. The study aimed to test whether signatures of past pathogen exposure could be identified by cataloging public T cell receptors. A later analysis re-analyzed previously published TCR beta repertoires from roughly 600 donors and added high-resolution HLA genotyping to study TCR occurrence patterns. Typing coverage varied by locus: roughly 629-640 donors for A, B, C, DRB1 and DQB1; under 550 for DQA1; 600 to 610 for DPA1; 400 to 480 for DPB1. Among the roughly 400 genotyped donors, around 81% belonged to the genetic ancestry cluster associated with self-reported Caucasian donors. The T cell repertoires of roughly 660 subjects were profiled by immunosequencing and related to cytomegalovirus serostatus.

Broad study findings and their caveats: Immune exposure information for the cohort was limited to CMV serostatus. A further reported finding was that TCR beta sequences accurately predicted the HLA-A and HLA-B alleles for most subjects in the first cohort. Because HLA typing was missing for some donors at each locus, association tests included only the typed subset. According to a later genetic analysis, donors in an Asian-associated ancestry cluster had fewer N-insertions in productive TCRs than the approximately 700-donor mean. Several of the top co-occurrence clusters appeared to be linked to parvovirus B19, influenza, CMV and Epstein-Barr virus, according to a later analysis. Cytomegalovirus status was reported to be diagnosed by the classifier with high specificity and sensitivity in both the original and validation cohorts. While some public TCRs were present in many individuals, most TCR sequences turned up only very rarely across donors. According to a later analysis, most CMV-associated TCR beta chains appeared to be HLA-restricted, and the HLA associations seemed to be driven largely by CMV exposure. Because counts were too low, fewer than 20 rarely observed V segments, including chromosome 9 orphons, were excluded from the earlier analysis of 587 of the donors. A cluster of highly shared sequence variants was judged likely to be a technical artifact of the sequencing pipeline. In a later genetic analysis, a missense DCLRE1C variant was associated with V-gene and J-gene trimming of TCR beta chains, and the association was replicated in an independent cohort. Presence/absence analyses assumed roughly uniform sequencing depth across donors, an assumption that may not hold. Three of the identified cytomegalovirus-associated TCR beta chains were confirmed in vitro to be specific for cytomegalovirus antigens. The cohort was sequenced for TCR beta chains only, and without alpha or paired-chain data the features that could be detected were limited. In an earlier analysis of around 600 of the donors, most TCR beta V segments appeared in productive rearrangements about 87% or about 30% of the time, broadly matching IMGT annotations. In a later analysis, HLA-associated TCR beta chains showed more clonal expansion and lower generation probabilities than non-associated chains that were equally common. In the study, about 150 TCR beta chains were listed as associated with cytomegalovirus. In a later analysis, more than 15,000 TCR beta sequences were associated with specific HLA alleles at a false discovery rate of 0.05. The 87-base-pair reads could not distinguish some IMGT-functional V segments, including TRBV6-2 and TRBV6-3, so those segments were excluded. Correlated functional status among segregating V segments might be attributable to linkage disequilibrium, but an unknown experimental factor could not be ruled out. The authors suggested that the approach could potentially be extended to other disease states and immunological phenotypes. In a later analysis, the rate of TCR association differed among HLA loci, with DRB1 alleles having the most associated TCRs and HLA-C alleles having the fewest. When HLA alleles, especially DR and DQ, strongly co-occurred, attributing TCR associations to individual alleles was difficult.

The receptor library was made with the immunoSEQ multiplex PCR assay. For the multiplex PCR, a mixture combining 60 forward primers for TCR Vbeta segments and 13 reverse primers for TCR Jbeta segments was used. A multiplex PCR assay on genomic DNA amplified the CDR3 region of rearranged TCR beta genes. The amplified TCR beta libraries were sequenced on the Illumina HiSeq System as 87-base-pair reads. From the authors' description of their analysis: Across the 700 or so repertoires, a later analysis counted some 81 million unique TCR beta chains, roughly 11 million of which were shared by at least two donors. Raw reads were error-corrected and collapsed into unique sequences with a nearest-neighbor algorithm that merged closely related sequences to remove PCR and sequencing errors. V, D and J gene segments were assigned by aligning CDR3 sequences to IMGT reference sequences. For a sequence to be retained, at least a six-nucleotide match to both a V gene segment and a J gene segment was required. Rearrangements were classified as productive when the CDR3 lacked stop codons and remained in frame with V and J, and all other rearrangements were classified as non-productive. CDR3 was defined by IMGT convention, running from the second conserved V-encoded cysteine to the conserved J-encoded phenylalanine. Sequences without an unambiguous match to a single V gene segment were excluded from the earlier analysis of about 600 of the donors. An earlier analysis of around 600 of the donors classified V segments as functional when productive rearrangements were above 56.7% and as segregating when the standard deviation between donors was above 5%. To diagnose cytomegalovirus status from the catalog of TCR beta chain sequences, a statistical classification framework was built. A later analysis assigned V and J genes by comparing TCR nucleotide sequences with IMGT/GENE-DB human TR gene sequences. A later analysis assigned CDR3 sequences and most-parsimonious VDJ recombination scenarios with the TCRdist pipeline. In a later analysis, every TCR beta chain was defined by the combination of its CDR3 amino acid sequence and its V-gene family, and reads without a unique V-gene family were dropped. A later analysis removed roughly 590 highly shared, low-generation-probability nucleotide sequences to deal with suspected cross-contamination and a sequencing artifact. For each public chain, a later analysis derived a clonal expansion index from normalized ranks of inferred template counts within each repertoire. Generation probabilities in a later analysis came from a VDJ recombination model fitted to out-of-frame rearrangements, and those results were checked against IGoR. In a later analysis, hypergeometric tests were used to score TCR-TCR, TCR-HLA and TCR-CMV co-occurrence, with a repertoire-size bias correction applied to TCR pairs. In a later analysis, false discovery rates were estimated by permuting HLA or CMV assignments 20 times. In a later analysis, co-occurring TCRs were grouped using DBSCAN, with TCRdist sequence similarity added in when clustering inside HLA-allele-positive subsets. Co-occurrence clustering excluded repertoires with fewer than 30,000 or more than 120,000 public chains, plus five with anomalous nucleotide sharing. TCRdb holds this immuneACCESS table with in-frame rearrangements only. Some clones are missing; in checked studies, unresolved V genes explain under half, and the rest has no known cause. V and J calls and clone size come straight from that table; D and trimming were deduced from the DNA. Here the sample has 110,000 or so clones; around 77% occur a single time. The top ten clones comprise 5% to 6% of the sample.

CDR3 length: 13 amino acids, cysteine to phenylalanine. Just the 39-base CDR3 DNA is kept, in frame starting at base 1. Germline trimming: 5 bases from V, 5 bases from J; junction bases outside gene matches: 2. The germline V gene supplies CDR1 ENHRY and CDR2 SYGVKD. The cohort comprised hundreds of healthy bone marrow donors. At the time of sampling, every cohort member was nominally healthy, though immune exposures that went unrecorded were likely present. The donor tested CMV seropositive, placing the donor among the 289 seropositive members of the cohort. A peripheral blood sample was collected from each donor, and TCR beta sequencing was performed on peripheral blood mononuclear cells. The Qiagen DNeasy Blood Extraction Kit was used to extract genomic DNA from the blood cell samples. On this clone itself: Its recognized antigen is unknown. Base-call qualities are not available, and no considerably larger clone is one nucleotide away.

The sample taken for sequencing was PBMCs. The chain joins TRBV10-3 to TRBJ1-1; 10 bases in between match TRBD1. The TCR sequence derives from a woman younger than 45 in good health and CMV-seropositive. The bases are TGTGCCATCAGTAAGGACAGGGGGACTGAAGCTTTCTTT. This sequence encodes CAISKDRGTEAFF.